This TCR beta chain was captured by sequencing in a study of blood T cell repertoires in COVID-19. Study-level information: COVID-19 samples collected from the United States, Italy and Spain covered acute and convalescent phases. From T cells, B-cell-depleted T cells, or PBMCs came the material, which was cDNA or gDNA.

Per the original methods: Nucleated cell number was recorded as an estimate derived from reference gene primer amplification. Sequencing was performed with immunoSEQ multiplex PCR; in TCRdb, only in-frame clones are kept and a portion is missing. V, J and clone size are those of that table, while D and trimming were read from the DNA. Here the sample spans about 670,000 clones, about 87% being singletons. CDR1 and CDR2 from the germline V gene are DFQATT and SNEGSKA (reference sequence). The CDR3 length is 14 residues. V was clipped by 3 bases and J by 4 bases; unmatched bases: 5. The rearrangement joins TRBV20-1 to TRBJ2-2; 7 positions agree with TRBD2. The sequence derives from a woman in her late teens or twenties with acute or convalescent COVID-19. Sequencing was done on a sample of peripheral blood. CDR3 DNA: TGCAGTGCTAGTATCCGCGGGAGCACCGGGGAGCTGTTTTTT. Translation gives CSASIRGSTGELFF.